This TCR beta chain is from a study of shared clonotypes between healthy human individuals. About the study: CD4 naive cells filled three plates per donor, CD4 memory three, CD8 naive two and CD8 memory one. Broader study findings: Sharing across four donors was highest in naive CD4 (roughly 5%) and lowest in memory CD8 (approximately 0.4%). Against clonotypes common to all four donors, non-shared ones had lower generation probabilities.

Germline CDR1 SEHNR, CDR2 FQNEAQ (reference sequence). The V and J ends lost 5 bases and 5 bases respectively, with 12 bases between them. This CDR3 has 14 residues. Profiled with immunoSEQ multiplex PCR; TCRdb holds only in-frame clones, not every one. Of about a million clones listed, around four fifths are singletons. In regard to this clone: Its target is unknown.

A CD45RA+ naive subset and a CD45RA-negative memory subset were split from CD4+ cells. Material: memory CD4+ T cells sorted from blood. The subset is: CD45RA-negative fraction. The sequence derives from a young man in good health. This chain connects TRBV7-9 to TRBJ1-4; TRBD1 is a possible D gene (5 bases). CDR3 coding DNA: TGTGCCAGCAGCGTCCGGGACGGCAATGAAAAACTGTTTTTT. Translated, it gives CASSVRDGNEKLFF.